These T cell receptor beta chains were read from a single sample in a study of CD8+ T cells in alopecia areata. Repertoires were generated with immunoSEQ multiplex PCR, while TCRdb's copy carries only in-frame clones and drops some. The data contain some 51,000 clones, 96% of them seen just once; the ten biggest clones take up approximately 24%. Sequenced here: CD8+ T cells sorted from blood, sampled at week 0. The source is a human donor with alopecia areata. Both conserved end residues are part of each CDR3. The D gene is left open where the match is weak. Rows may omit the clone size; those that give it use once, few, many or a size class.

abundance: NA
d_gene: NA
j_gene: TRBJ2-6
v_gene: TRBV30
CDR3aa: CAWSVDIPFAGANVLTF
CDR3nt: TGTGCCTGGAGTGTCGACATTCCCTTCGCTGGGGCCAACGTCCTGACTTTC

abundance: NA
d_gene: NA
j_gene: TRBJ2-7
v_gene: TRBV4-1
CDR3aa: CASSQDRAYEQYF
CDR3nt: TGCGCCAGCAGCCAAGATAGGGCCTACGAGCAGTACTTC

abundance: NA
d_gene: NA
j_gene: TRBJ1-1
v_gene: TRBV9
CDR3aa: CASSPRNFGFF
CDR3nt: TGTGCCAGCAGCCCCCGGAACTTTGGTTTCTTT

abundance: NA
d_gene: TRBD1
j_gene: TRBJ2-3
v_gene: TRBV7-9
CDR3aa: CASSLDRDPDTQYF
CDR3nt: TGTGCCAGCAGCTTGGACAGGGACCCAGATACGCAGTATTTT

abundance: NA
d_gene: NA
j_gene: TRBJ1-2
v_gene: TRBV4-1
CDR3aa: CASSQGDSSNYGYTF
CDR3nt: TGCGCCAGCAGCCAAGGCGACAGCTCTAACTATGGCTACACCTTC

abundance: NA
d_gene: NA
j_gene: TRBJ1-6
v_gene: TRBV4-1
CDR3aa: CASSQGQGGSPLHF
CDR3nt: TGCGCCAGCAGCCAAGGGCAAGGCGGTTCACCCCTCCACTTT

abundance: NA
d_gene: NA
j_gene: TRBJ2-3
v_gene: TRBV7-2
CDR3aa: CASSLANFEGGPQDTQYF
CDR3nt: TGTGCCAGCAGCTTAGCCAACTTTGAGGGGGGGCCTCAAGATACGCAGTATTTT

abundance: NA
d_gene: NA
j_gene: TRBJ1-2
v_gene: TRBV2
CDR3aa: CASSEVLGGYGYTF
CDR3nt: TGTGCCAGCAGTGAGGTCCTAGGGGGCTATGGCTACACCTTC

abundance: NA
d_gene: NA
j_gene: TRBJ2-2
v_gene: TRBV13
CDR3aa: CASSSSGAGELFF
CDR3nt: TGTGCCAGCAGCTCAAGTGGCGCCGGGGAGCTGTTTTTT

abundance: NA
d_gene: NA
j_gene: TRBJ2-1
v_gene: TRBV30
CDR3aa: CAWSVGSLLEFF
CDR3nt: TGTGCCTGGAGCGTTGGGTCTCTTTTGGAGTTCTTC

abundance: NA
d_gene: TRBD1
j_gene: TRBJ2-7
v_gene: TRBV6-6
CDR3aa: CASSRDRVYEQYF
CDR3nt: TGTGCCAGCAGTCGGGACAGGGTCTACGAGCAGTACTTC

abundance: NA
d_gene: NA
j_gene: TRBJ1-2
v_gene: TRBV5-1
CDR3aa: CASSLIGTDYGYTF
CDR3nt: TGCGCCAGCAGCTTGATAGGGACGGATTATGGCTACACCTTC

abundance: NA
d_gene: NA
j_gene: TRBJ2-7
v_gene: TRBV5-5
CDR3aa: CASSQGQGRYEQYF
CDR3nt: TGCGCCAGCAGCCAAGGCCAGGGTCGGTACGAGCAGTACTTC

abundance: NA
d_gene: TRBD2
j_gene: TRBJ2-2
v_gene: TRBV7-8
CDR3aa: CASSLAVAGGPGELFF
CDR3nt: TGTGCCAGCAGCTTAGCGGTAGCGGGGGGCCCCGGGGAGCTGTTTTTT

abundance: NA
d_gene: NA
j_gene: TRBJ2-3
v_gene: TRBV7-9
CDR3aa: CASSVAVGRVTDTQYF
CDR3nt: TGTGCCAGCAGTGTAGCGGTCGGACGCGTCACAGATACGCAGTATTTT

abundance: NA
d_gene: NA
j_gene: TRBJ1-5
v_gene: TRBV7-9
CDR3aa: CASSWENQPQHF
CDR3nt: TGTGCCAGCAGCTGGGAGAATCAGCCCCAGCATTTT

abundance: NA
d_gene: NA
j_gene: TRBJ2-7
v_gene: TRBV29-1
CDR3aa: CSALGGTGYEQYF
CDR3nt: TGCAGCGCTCTCGGGGGGACAGGTTACGAGCAGTACTTC

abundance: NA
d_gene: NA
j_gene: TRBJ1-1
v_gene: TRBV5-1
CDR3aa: CASSLGRANTEAFF
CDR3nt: TGCGCCAGCAGCTTGGGACGGGCGAACACTGAAGCTTTCTTT

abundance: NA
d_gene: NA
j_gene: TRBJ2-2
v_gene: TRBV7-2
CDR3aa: CASTAYWAGELFF
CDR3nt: TGTGCCAGCACGGCGTATTGGGCCGGGGAGCTGTTTTTT

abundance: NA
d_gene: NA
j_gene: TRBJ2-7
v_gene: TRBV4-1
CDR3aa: CASSQERQGIDEQYF
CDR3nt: TGCGCCAGCAGCCAAGAGAGGCAGGGGATCGACGAGCAGTACTTC

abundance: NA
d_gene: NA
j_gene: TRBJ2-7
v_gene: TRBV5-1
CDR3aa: CASSSQGAQMVEQYF
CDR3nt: TGCGCCAGCAGCTCACAGGGCGCCCAGATGGTCGAGCAGTACTTC

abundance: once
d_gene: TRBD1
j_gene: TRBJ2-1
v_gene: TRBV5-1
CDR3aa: CASSLRLGQGDYNEQFF
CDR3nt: TGCGCCAGCAGCTTACGACTGGGACAGGGGGATTACAATGAGCAGTTCTTC

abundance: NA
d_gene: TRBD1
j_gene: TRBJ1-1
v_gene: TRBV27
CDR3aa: CASSPSTSGTVNTEAFF
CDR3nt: TGTGCCAGCAGTCCCTCAACCTCCGGGACAGTGAACACTGAAGCTTTCTTT

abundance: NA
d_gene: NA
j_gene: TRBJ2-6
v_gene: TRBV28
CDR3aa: CASSVRSGANVLTF
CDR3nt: TGTGCCAGCAGTGTACGATCTGGGGCCAACGTCCTGACTTTC

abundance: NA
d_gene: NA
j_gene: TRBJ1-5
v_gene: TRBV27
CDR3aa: CASRPLGNQPQHF
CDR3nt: TGTGCCAGCAGGCCACTTGGCAATCAGCCCCAGCATTTT

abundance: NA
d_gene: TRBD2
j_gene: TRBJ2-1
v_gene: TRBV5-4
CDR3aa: CASSLALAGSYNEQFF
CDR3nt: TGTGCCAGCAGCTTGGCGCTAGCGGGATCCTACAATGAGCAGTTCTTC

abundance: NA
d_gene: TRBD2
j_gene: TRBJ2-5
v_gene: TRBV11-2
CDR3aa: CASRGLAVGKETQYF
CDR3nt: TGTGCCAGCAGGGGACTAGCAGTGGGTAAAGAGACCCAGTACTTC

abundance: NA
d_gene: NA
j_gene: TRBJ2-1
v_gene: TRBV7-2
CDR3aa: CASSLEVGDSAYNEQFF
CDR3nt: TGTGCCAGCAGCTTGGAGGTGGGTGACTCGGCATACAATGAGCAGTTCTTC

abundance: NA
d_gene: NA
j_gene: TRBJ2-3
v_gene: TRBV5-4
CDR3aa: CASNLRPYSTDTQYF
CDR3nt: TGTGCCAGCAACCTCCGACCCTATAGCACAGATACGCAGTATTTT

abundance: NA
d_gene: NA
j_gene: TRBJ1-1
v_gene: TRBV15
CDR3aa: CATSRDIRSVNTEAFF
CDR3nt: TGTGCCACCAGCAGAGATATACGGTCGGTGAACACTGAAGCTTTCTTT

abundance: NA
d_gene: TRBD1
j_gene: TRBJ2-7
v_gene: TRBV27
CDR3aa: CASSSPGQGINEQYF
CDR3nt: TGTGCCAGCAGTTCCCCGGGACAGGGGATCAACGAGCAGTACTTC

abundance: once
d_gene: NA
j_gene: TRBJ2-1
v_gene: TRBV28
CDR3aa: CASSPKRYSSYNEQFF
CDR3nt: TGTGCCAGCAGCCCAAAAAGGTACAGCTCCTACAATGAGCAGTTCTTC

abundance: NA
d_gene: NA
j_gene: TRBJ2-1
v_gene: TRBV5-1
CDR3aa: CASSLESSYNEQFF
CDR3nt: TGCGCCAGCAGCTTGGAGAGCAGTTACAATGAGCAGTTCTTC

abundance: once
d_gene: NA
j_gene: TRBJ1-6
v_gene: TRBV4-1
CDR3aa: CASSQAGSNSPLHF
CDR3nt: TGCGCCAGCAGCCAAGCGGGGTCAAATTCACCCCTCCACTTT

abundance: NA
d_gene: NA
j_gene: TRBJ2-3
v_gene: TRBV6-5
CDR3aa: CASSYRSTDTQYF
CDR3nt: TGTGCCAGCAGTTATCGGTCTACAGATACGCAGTATTTT

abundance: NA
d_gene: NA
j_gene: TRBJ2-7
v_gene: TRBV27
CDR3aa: CASNQPTRGDEQYF
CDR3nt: TGTGCCAGCAACCAACCCACCAGGGGAGACGAGCAGTACTTC

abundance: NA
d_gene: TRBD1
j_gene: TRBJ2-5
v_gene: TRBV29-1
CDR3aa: CSATGQETQYF
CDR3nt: TGCAGCGCGACAGGGCAAGAGACCCAGTACTTC

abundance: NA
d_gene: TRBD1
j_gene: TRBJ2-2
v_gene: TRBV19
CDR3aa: CASSPRGGMGTGELFF
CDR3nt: TGTGCCAGTAGTCCCCGAGGGGGCATGGGTACCGGGGAGCTGTTTTTT

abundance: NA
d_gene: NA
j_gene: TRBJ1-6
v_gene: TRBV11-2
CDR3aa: CASSLEGLGSSYNSPLHF
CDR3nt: TGTGCCAGCAGCTTAGAAGGTCTGGGAAGCTCCTATAATTCACCCCTCCACTTT

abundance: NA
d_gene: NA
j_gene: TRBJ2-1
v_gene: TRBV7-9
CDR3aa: CASSRWGVSSYNEQFF
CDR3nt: TGTGCCAGCAGCCGATGGGGAGTTAGCTCCTACAATGAGCAGTTCTTC

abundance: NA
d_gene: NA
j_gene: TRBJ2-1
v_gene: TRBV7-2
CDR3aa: CASSLGVWQFF
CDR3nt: TGTGCCAGCAGCTTGGGGGTCTGGCAGTTCTTC

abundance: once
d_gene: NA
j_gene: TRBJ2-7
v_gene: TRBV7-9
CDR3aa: CASSPPGRGVYEQYF
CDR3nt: TGTGCCAGCAGCCCCCCGGGCAGGGGGGTGTACGAGCAGTACTTC

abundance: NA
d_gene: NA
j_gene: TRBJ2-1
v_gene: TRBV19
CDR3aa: CASSTDVLRHEQFF
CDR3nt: TGTGCCAGTAGCACCGATGTTCTGCGGCATGAGCAGTTCTTC

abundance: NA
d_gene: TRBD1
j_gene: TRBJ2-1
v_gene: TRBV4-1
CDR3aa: CASSPGQGVYNEQFF
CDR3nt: TGCGCCAGCAGCCCGGGACAGGGGGTTTACAATGAGCAGTTCTTC

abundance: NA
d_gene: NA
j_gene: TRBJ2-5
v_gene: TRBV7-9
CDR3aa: CASSASGSETQYF
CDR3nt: TGTGCCAGCAGCGCCTCAGGGAGCGAGACCCAGTACTTC

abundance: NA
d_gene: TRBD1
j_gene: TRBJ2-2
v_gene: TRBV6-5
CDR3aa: CASSVHRGGTGELFF
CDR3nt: TGTGCCAGCAGTGTCCACAGGGGTGGCACCGGGGAGCTGTTTTTT